Below are 28 T cell receptor beta chains sequenced from a single sample in a study of cytomegalovirus exposure and HLA in healthy donors. Vbeta (60) and Jbeta (13) primers were used in the PCR. The table came from immunoSEQ multiplex PCR; TCRdb's copy has only in-frame clones and leaves some out. Of fewer than 150,000 clones listed, 70% to 80% are singletons. The source material was PBMCs. The receptors stem from a male donor in good health and CMV-seronegative.

CDR3 DNA sequence: TGTGCCAGCAGATCCACGGGACAGGGGTATAACACTGAAGCTTTCTTT. This encodes CASRSTGQGYNTEAFF. This sequence joins TRBV6-6 and TRBJ1-1, with 10 bases that match TRBD1. J lost 2 bases, V lost 6 bases, and 9 bases had no gene match. CDR1 is MNHNY and CDR2 is SVGAGI in the germline V gene (reference sequence). This CDR3 contains 16 residues.

This rearrangement joins TRBV5-1 to TRBJ2-7, with TRBD2 identical over 8 bases. Germline CDR1 SGHRS, CDR2 YFSETQ. This CDR3 spans 17 amino acids. J lost 2 bases, V lost 2 bases, and 12 bases had no gene match. The CDR3 region has the DNA TGCGCCAGCAGCTTAACAGTTCGGGGGGGCCTCCCCTACGAGCAGTACTTC. This codes for CASSLTVRGGLPYEQYF. The whole variable domain, remainder taken from reference TRBV5-1 and TRBJ2-7, is KAGVTQTPRYLIKTRGQQVTLSCSPISGHRSVSWYQQTPGQGLQFLFEYFSETQRNKGNFPGRFSGRQFSNSRSEMNVSTLELGDSALYLCASSLTVRGGLPYEQYFGPGTRLTVT.

V gene TRBV6-1 combines with J gene TRBJ2-1; TRBD2 might be the D (6 bases). Germline CDR1 and CDR2: MNHNS and SASEGT. CDR3 size: 13 residues. V gave up 10 bases and J gave up 10 bases, with 20 bases separating them. As DNA, the CDR3 is TGTGCCACCTCCGGGAGCTCAGCAGGGGAGCAGTTCTTC. It codes for CATSGSSAGEQFF.

The chain carries TRBV7-2 and TRBJ1-1, with D possibly matching TRBD1 (6 bases). The CDR3 runs 15 residues. The V gene lost 2 bases and the J gene lost 5 bases, with 15 bases spanning the gap. From germline, CDR1 is SGHTA and CDR2 FQGNSA. Here the CDR3 reads CASSLWWTEGTEAFF. CDR3 nucleotides: TGTGCCAGCAGCTTATGGTGGACAGAGGGGACTGAAGCTTTCTTT.

The chain has TRBV5-6 and TRBJ2-3; D unresolved. Germline V lookup: CDR1 SGHDT, CDR2 YYEEEE. With 4 bases removed from V and 6 bases from J, the gap between germline ends came to 9 bases. CDR3 length: 12 residues. The CDR3 region is CASSSVGDTQYF. In nucleotides, the CDR3 is TGTGCCAGCAGCAGCGTCGGGGATACGCAGTATTTT.

The CDR3 loop reads CASRTGGQETQYF. The CDR3 bases are TGTGCCAGCAGGACAGGGGGGCAAGAGACCCAGTACTTC. The V call is TRBV5-4, the J call TRBJ2-5, with 9 bases matching TRBD1. After removal of 5 bases from V and 2 bases from J, the junction contained 1 base not matched to a gene. CDR1 and CDR2 (germline): SGHNT, YYREEE (reference sequence). This CDR3 spans 13 amino acids.

V is TRBV28 and J is TRBJ1-2; D not resolved. The CDR3 spans 12 residues. Trimming removed 6 bases at V and 2 bases at J, with 7 bases between. Germline CDR1 reads MDHEN; CDR2 reads SYDVKM. DNA for the CDR3: TGTGCCAGCAGCGAGGCAAACTATGGCTACACCTTC. It is translated as CASSEANYGYTF.

The chain uses TRBV7-9 and TRBJ2-2; 9 nucleotides match TRBD2. Germline CDR1 reads SEHNR; CDR2 reads FQNEAQ (reference sequence). The CDR3 has 17 residues. The ends lost 4 bases at V and 3 bases at J; junction bases unmatched: 9. CDR3 in DNA: TGTGCCAGCAGCTCGCGGGGGGGGCCGTCCGACACCGGGGAGCTGTTTTTT. It specifies CASSSRGGPSDTGELFF.

CDR3 bases: TGCGCCAGCAGCCCTCTAGGTAACAATGAGCAGTTCTTC. Translation: CASSPLGNNEQFF. The chain carries TRBV5-1 and TRBJ2-1; the D is unclear. Germline lookup yields CDR1 SGHRS and CDR2 YFSETQ. This CDR3 is 13 amino acids long. V was pared by 4 bases and J by 5 bases, with 10 bases between.

V gene TRBV5-1 combines with J gene TRBJ2-5; D is perhaps TRBD1 (6 bases). The CDR3 consists of 15 residues. The germline gives CDR1 SGHRS, CDR2 YFSETQ. Trimming cost V 4 bases and J 5 bases, with 18 bases left between them. The CDR3 DNA reads as TGCGCCAGCAGCGGCGAGGGCCACCAGGGGGAGACCCAGTACTTC. Translating it yields CASSGEGHQGETQYF.

The chain uses TRBV5-4 and TRBJ1-4; tentatively, D is TRBD1 (6 bases). Germline V CDR1 and CDR2: SGHNT, YYREEE (reference sequence). Trimming shortened V by 3 bases and J by 6 bases, and 15 bases separated the two germline ends. The CDR3 has 15 amino acids. In DNA, the CDR3 is TGTGCCAGCAGCTGGTCAGAGCAGGGGCATGAAAAACTGTTTTTT. As protein: CASSWSEQGHEKLFF.

V usage is TRBV9 and J usage is TRBJ1-5; 8 bases align to TRBD1. Unmatched junction bases numbered 4, after V lost 2 bases and J lost 3 bases. CDR1 and CDR2 from the germline V gene are SGDLS and YYNGEE. The CDR3 has 15 residues. CDR3: CASSVGTGLNQPQHF. The CDR3, as DNA: TGTGCCAGCAGCGTCGGGACAGGCCTCAATCAGCCCCAGCATTTT.

This chain joins TRBV5-1 and TRBJ2-1; D gene ambiguous. The CDR3 is 15 residues long. V was shortened by 4 bases and J by 6 bases, with 17 bases between the two germline ends. Germline V lookup: CDR1 SGHRS, CDR2 YFSETQ. CDR3: CASSPLTKPGNEQFF. The DNA for the CDR3 is TGCGCCAGCAGCCCCCTAACAAAGCCGGGCAATGAGCAGTTCTTC.

The chain couples TRBV5-1 to TRBJ2-7; the D is unclear. The CDR3 is 13 amino acids. The germline V gene encodes CDR1 SGHRS and CDR2 YFSETQ. The V end lost 0 bases, the J end lost 5 bases, and 9 bases lay between the germline ends. This chain's CDR3 is CASSLGRSDEQYF. CDR3 DNA: TGCGCCAGCAGCTTGGGCCGAAGCGACGAGCAGTACTTC.

This chain's CDR3 is CAWSSGVNNSPLHF. The CDR3 DNA sequence: TGTGCCTGGAGTTCAGGGGTAAATAATTCACCCCTCCACTTT. The rearrangement links TRBV30 to TRBJ1-6; D might be TRBD1 (6 bases). Per the germline V gene, CDR1 is GTSNPN and CDR2 is SVGIG (reference sequence). Trimming shortened V by 2 bases and J by 5 bases, and 10 bases separated the two germline ends. The CDR3 is 14 amino acids.

The chain is built from TRBV29-1 and TRBJ1-4, with D tentatively TRBD1 (5 bases). The CDR3 totals 15 residues. Germline CDR1 SQVTM, CDR2 ANQGSEA. Trimming shortened V by 4 bases and J by 5 bases, and 17 bases separated the two germline ends. CDR3 nucleotides: TGCAGCGTTGTGGATGGGGCCAAGGAGAATGAAAAACTGTTTTTT. Translating it yields CSVVDGAKENEKLFF.

The gene calls are TRBV15 and TRBJ2-5; 7 bases fit TRBD1. The J call may be wrong; the DNA end is better matched by TRBJ2-7. This CDR3 region has 15 residues. CDR1 and CDR2 (germline): LNHNV, YYDKDF (reference sequence). The CDR3 here is CATSREPGGSYEQYF. CDR3 sequence (DNA): TGTGCCACCAGCAGAGAACCAGGGGGCTCCTACGAGCAGTACTTC.

The rearrangement joins TRBV7-9 to TRBJ2-7, with 11 bases that match TRBD2. The CDR3 loop spans 16 amino acids. Germline values: CDR1 SEHNR, CDR2 FQNEAQ (reference sequence). The junction had 3 bases not matched to a gene; V was cut back by 2 bases and J by 0 bases. CDR3 amino acids: CASSLLSGGASYEQYF. Here the CDR3 DNA reads TGTGCCAGCAGCTTACTTAGCGGGGGGGCCTCCTACGAGCAGTACTTC.

This rearrangement joins TRBV7-8 to TRBJ1-6; TRBD1 matches 7 bases. Germline trimming cut 6 bases from V and 6 bases from J; bases unmatched to any gene: 5. CDR3 length: 14 residues. The germline V gene encodes CDR1 SGHVS and CDR2 FQNEAQ. The CDR3: CASRSGQANSPLHF. CDR3 nucleotides: TGTGCCAGCAGGTCCGGACAGGCTAATTCACCCCTCCACTTT.

In its sample, this clone was seen once. The CDR3: CASSSSVDTEAFF. CDR3 nucleotides: TGTGCCAGCAGCTCTTCGGTAGACACTGAAGCTTTCTTT. The chain has TRBV7-9 and TRBJ1-1; D uncertain. CDR3 length equals 13 residues. The V gene's germline CDR1 is SEHNR and CDR2 FQNEAQ (reference sequence). V lost 4 bases and J lost 3, with 9 bases in between. Variable domain in full (rest from reference TRBV7-9 and TRBJ1-1): DTGVSQNPRHKITKRGQNVTFRCDPISEHNRLYWYRQTLGQGPEFLTYFQNEAQLEKSRLLSDRFSAERPKGSFSTLEIQRTEQGDSAMYLCASSSSVDTEAFFGQGTRLTVV.

The V gene is TRBV27, the J gene TRBJ1-2; D is unclear. Germline V gene sequence: CDR1 MNHEY, CDR2 SMNVEV (reference sequence). The CDR3 totals 13 residues. The V end lost 6 bases, the J end lost 0 bases, and 8 bases lay between the germline ends. The CDR3 is CASRGGPNYGYTF. The CDR3, as DNA: TGTGCCAGCAGGGGAGGGCCTAACTATGGCTACACCTTC.

The chain is built from TRBV7-9 and TRBJ2-2, with D perhaps TRBD1 (5 bases). The CDR3 is 14 amino acids. The V gene lost 2 bases and the J gene lost 7 bases, with 11 bases spanning the gap. The germline CDR1 and CDR2 sequences are SEHNR and FQNEAQ (reference sequence). The CDR3 DNA follows: TGTGCCAGCAGCTTACTCCAGGGAATCGGGGAGCTGTTTTTT. It is translated as CASSLLQGIGELFF. The variable domain in full, completed from reference TRBV7-9 and TRBJ2-2, reads DTGVSQNPRHKITKRGQNVTFRCDPISEHNRLYWYRQTLGQGPEFLTYFQNEAQLEKSRLLSDRFSAERPKGSFSTLEIQRTEQGDSAMYLCASSLLQGIGELFFGEGSRLTVL.

The chain uses TRBV5-1 and TRBJ1-2; no clear D gene. Germline-derived CDR1 and CDR2 are SGHRS and YFSETQ. The CDR3 runs to 14 residues. V gave up 0 bases and J gave up 2 bases, with 8 bases separating them. The CDR3 DNA follows: TGCGCCAGCAGCTTGGATACAGAAAACTATGGCTACACCTTC. As protein: CASSLDTENYGYTF.

The V call is TRBV7-2, the J call TRBJ1-2; weak D call: TRBD1 (6 bases). This CDR3 has 14 residues. CDR1 and CDR2 (germline): SGHTA, FQGNSA. V lost 4 bases and J lost 8, with 17 bases in between. For the CDR3, the DNA is TGTGCCAGCAGCTCCTGGCTGGGGGCTGAAGGCTACACCTTC. It codes for CASSSWLGAEGYTF.

This chain links TRBV7-8 with TRBJ2-4; the D gene is possibly TRBD1 (6 bases). Germline V gene data show CDR1 as SGHVS and CDR2 as FQNEAQ. The length of the CDR3 is 16 residues. Trimming cost V 5 bases and J 8 bases, with 22 bases left between them. Here the CDR3 reads CASSGRMGALLDIQYF. CDR3 sequence (DNA): TGTGCCAGCAGCGGAAGAATGGGGGCGCTTCTGGACATTCAGTACTTC. Full variable domain (missing parts from reference TRBV7-8 and TRBJ2-4): GAGVSQSPRYKVAKRGQDVALRCDPISGHVSLFWYQQALGQGPEFLTYFQNEAQLDKSGLPSDRFFAERPEGSVSTLKIQRTQQEDSAVYLCASSGRMGALLDIQYFGAGTRLSVL.

The chain recombines TRBV28 with TRBJ1-1; 7 bases map to TRBD1. Per germline, CDR1 MDHEN and CDR2 SYDVKM. With 2 bases clipped from V and 9 bases from J, the junction kept 3 bases outside the gene matches. This CDR3 contains 12 residues. The CDR3, as DNA: TGTGCCAGCAGTTTAACGGGACAGCAAGCTTTCTTT. Translating gives CASSLTGQQAFF.

The rearrangement uses TRBV29-1 and TRBJ2-1; 8 bases fit TRBD2. CDR3 length: 16 amino acids. The V gene's germline CDR1 is SQVTM and CDR2 ANQGSEA. With 0 bases clipped from V and 8 bases from J, the junction kept 12 bases outside the gene matches. This CDR3 is CSVEDHREGGWYEQFF. CDR3 nucleotides: TGCAGCGTTGAAGATCACCGGGAGGGGGGGTGGTATGAGCAGTTCTTC.

The chain's CDR3 is CASSRGGVGEKLFF. The CDR3 DNA reads TGTGCCAGCAGCCGGGGGGGAGTAGGGGAAAAACTGTTTTTT. The J gene is TRBJ1-4, the V gene TRBV9; the D gene is possibly TRBD1 (5 bases). The CDR3 has 14 residues. The germline V gene has CDR1 SGDLS and CDR2 YYNGEE. V gave up 4 bases and J gave up 8 bases, with 15 bases separating them.